The source of this TCR beta chain is a study of preoperative IRX-2 immunotherapy in early breast cancer. Treatment specified: preoperative locoregional IRX-2 cytokine immunotherapy. This phase Ib study tested locoregional IRX-2 cytokine immunotherapy given before surgery. Profiled with immunoSEQ multiplex PCR; TCRdb holds only in-frame clones, not every one. The data contain roughly 27,000 clones, about 77% of them singletons. This TCR derives from a human donor with breast cancer. The sample in question was lymph node tissue, obtained before IRX-2 immunotherapy.

As DNA, the CDR3 is TGTGCCAGCTCACCACCGGGCAGAAGGCCCTATGAAAAACTGTTTTTT. It codes for CASSPPGRRPYEKLFF. The J gene is TRBJ1-4, the V gene TRBV18; D remains ambiguous. The CDR3 covers 16 residues. From germline, CDR1 is KGHSH and CDR2 LQKENI. V shed 0 bases and J shed 6 bases, with 14 bases lying between them.